This TCR beta chain was sequenced during a study of blood T cell repertoires in COVID-19. The length of the CDR3 is 14 residues. Trimming cost V 5 bases and J 2 bases; bases outside gene matches: 4. Germline V gene lookup returns CDR1 SGHTS and CDR2 YDEGEE. Assay: immunoSEQ multiplex PCR; the TCRdb copy retains only in-frame clones and omits some. The sample holds more than 200,000 clones; 85% to 90% are singletons and the top ten take more than 1.2%. This sequence joins TRBV5-8 and TRBJ2-1; 7 positions match TRBD2. Sequencing used peripheral blood. The sequence came from an older man with acute or convalescent COVID-19. CDR3 amino acids: CASSLGGAYNEQFF. The CDR3 DNA reads as TGTGCCAGCAGTCTTGGGGGGGCCTACAATGAGCAGTTCTTC. Full variable domain (outside the CDR3, taken from reference TRBV5-8 and TRBJ2-1): EAGVTQSPTHLIKTRGQQATLRCSPISGHTSVYWYQQALGLGLQFLLWYDEGEERNRGNFPPRFSGRQFPNYSSELNVNALELEDSALYLCASSLGGAYNEQFFGPGTRLTVL.